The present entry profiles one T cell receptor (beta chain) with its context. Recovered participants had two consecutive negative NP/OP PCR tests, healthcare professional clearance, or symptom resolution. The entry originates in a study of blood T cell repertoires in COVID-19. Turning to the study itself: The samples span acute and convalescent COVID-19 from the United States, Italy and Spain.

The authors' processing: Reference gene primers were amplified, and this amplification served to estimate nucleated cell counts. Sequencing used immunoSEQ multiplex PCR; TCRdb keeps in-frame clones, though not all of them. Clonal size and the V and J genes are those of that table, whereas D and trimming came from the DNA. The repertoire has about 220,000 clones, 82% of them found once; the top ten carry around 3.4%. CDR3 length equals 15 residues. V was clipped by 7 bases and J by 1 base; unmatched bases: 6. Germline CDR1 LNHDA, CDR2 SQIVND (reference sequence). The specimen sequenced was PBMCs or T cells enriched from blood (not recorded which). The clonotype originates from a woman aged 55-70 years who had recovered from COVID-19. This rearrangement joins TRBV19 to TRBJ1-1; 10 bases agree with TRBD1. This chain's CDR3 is CASTMGTGANTEAFF. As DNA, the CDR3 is TGTGCCAGTACCATGGGGACAGGGGCGAACACTGAAGCTTTCTTT.